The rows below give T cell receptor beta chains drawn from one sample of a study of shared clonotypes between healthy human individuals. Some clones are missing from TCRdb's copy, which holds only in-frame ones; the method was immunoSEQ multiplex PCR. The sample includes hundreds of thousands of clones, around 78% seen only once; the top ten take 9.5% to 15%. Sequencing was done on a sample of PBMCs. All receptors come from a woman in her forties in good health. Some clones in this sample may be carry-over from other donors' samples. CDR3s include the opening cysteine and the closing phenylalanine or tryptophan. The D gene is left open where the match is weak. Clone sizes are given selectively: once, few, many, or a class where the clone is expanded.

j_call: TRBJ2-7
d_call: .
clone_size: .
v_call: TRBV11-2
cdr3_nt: TGTGCCAGCAGCTCCGCAGAATATGAGCAGTACTTC
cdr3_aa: CASSSAEYEQYF

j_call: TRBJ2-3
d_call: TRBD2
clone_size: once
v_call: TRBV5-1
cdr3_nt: TGCGCCAGCAGCTTGGGACTAGCGGGCCGTAGCACAGATACGCAGTATTTT
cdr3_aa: CASSLGLAGRSTDTQYF

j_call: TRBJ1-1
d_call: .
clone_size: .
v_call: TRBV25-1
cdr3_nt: TGTGCCAGCAGTGTAATATTCGGGGTCGCTTTCTTT
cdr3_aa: CASSVIFGVAFF

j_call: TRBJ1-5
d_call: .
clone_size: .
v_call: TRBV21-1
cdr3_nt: TGTGCCAGCAGCAAACTTTGGGGAAATCAGCCCCAGCATTTT
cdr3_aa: CASSKLWGNQPQHF

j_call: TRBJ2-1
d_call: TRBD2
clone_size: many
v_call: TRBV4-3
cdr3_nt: TGCGCCAGCAGCCAAGAGGTTGGGACTAGGGGGTACAATGAGCAGTTCTTC
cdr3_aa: CASSQEVGTRGYNEQFF

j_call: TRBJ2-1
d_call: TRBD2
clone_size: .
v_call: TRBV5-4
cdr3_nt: TGTGCCAGCAGCACGGGACTAGCGGGACCCTCCTACAATGAGCAGTTCTTC
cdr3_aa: CASSTGLAGPSYNEQFF

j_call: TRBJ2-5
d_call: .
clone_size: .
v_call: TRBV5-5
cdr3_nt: TGTGCCAGCAGCTTATACGGGAACCAAGAGACCCAGTACTTC
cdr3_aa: CASSLYGNQETQYF

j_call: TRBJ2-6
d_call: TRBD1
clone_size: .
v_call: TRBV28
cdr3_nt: TGTGCCAGCAGGAGGAAGGGGGCGGAGGGGGCCAACGTCCTGACTTTC
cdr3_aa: CASRRKGAEGANVLTF

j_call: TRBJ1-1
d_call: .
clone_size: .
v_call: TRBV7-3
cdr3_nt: TGTGCCAGCAGCTTAATCCCCTCAGATGAAGCTTTCTTT
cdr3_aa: CASSLIPSDEAFF

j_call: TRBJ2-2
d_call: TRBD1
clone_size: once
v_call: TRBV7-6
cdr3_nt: TGTGCCAGCAGCTACGGACAGGGTGACACCGGGGAGCTGTTTTTT
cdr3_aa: CASSYGQGDTGELFF

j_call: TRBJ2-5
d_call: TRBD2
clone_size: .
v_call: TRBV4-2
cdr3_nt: TGTGCCAGCAGCCGAGGGAGCGGGAGTATTGAGACCCAGTACTTC
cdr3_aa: CASSRGSGSIETQYF

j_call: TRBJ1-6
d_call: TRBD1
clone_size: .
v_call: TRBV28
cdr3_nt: TGTGCCACCCCGGGGACAGGGGACCATAATTCACCCCTCCACTTT
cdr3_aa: CATPGTGDHNSPLHF

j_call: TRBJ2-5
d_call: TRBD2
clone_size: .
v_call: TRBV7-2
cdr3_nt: TGTGCCAGCAGCCCCACTAGCGGGGTGGTTGAGACCCAGTACTTC
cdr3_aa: CASSPTSGVVETQYF

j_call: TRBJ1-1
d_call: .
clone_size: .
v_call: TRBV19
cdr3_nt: TGTGCCAGTAGTATAGGGATCACTGAAGCTTTCTTT
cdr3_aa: CASSIGITEAFF

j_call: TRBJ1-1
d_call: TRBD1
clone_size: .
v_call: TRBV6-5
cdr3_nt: TGTGCCAGCAGTCCCGACAGGGGCCTTGAAGCTTTCTTT
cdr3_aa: CASSPDRGLEAFF

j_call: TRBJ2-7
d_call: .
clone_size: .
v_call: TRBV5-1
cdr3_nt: TGCGCCAGCAGCCTGGAACAGGGATCCTACGAGCAGTACTTC
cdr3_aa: CASSLEQGSYEQYF

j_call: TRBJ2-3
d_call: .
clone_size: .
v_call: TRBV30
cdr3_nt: TGTGCCTGGAGTGGACAGTTTATAGATACGCAGTATTTT
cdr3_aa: CAWSGQFIDTQYF

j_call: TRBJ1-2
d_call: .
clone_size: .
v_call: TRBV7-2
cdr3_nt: TGTGCCAGCAGCTTAGAAGGGTTCGGGAACTATGGCTACACCTTC
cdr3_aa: CASSLEGFGNYGYTF

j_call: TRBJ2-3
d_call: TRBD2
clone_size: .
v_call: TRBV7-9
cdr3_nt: TGTGCCAGCAGCTTTGCGGGGGGGACTACAGATACGCAGTATTTT
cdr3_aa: CASSFAGGTTDTQYF

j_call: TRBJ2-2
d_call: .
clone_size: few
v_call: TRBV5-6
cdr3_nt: TGTGCCAGCAGCTCCTCCGGGACTTTCACCGGGGAGCTGTTTTTT
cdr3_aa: CASSSSGTFTGELFF

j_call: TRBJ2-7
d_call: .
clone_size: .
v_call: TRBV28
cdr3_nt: TGTGCCAGTATGTGGGCCTCTAATCAGGAGCAGTACTTC
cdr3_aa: CASMWASNQEQYF

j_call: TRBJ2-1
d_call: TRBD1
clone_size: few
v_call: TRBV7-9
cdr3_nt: TGTGCCAGCAGCGCGTCATGGGACAGGTACAATGAGCAGTTCTTC
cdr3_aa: CASSASWDRYNEQFF

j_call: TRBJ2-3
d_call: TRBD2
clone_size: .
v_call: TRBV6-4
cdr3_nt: TGTGCCAGCAGCCTGACTAGCGCCCATCCCGATACGCAGTATTTT
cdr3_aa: CASSLTSAHPDTQYF

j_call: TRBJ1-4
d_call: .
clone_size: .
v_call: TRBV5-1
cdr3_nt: TGCGCCAGCAGCCCGGACGGTTTTAATGAAAAACTGTTTTTT
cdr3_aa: CASSPDGFNEKLFF

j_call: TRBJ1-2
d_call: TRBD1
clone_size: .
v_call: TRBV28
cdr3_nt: TGTGCCAGCAGCCTCGAAGGACAGGGATTTTATGGCTACACCTTC
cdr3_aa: CASSLEGQGFYGYTF

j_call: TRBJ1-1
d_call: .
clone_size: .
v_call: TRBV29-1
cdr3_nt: TGCAGCGTTGGGTTTTCGGACCACCCTCGAGCTTTCTTT
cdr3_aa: CSVGFSDHPRAFF

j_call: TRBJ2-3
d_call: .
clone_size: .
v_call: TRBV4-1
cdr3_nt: TGCGCCAGCAGCCAAGAATCTGCGGCCGATACGCAGTATTTT
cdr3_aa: CASSQESAADTQYF

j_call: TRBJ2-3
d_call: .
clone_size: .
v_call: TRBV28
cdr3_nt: TGTGCCAGCAGCCCCCGCGATAGCACAGATACGCAGTATTTT
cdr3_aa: CASSPRDSTDTQYF

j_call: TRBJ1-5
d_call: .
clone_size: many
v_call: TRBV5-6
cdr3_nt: TGTGCCAGCAGCTTGGCGGAAAGAGAGGATCAGCCCCAGCATTTT
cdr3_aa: CASSLAEREDQPQHF

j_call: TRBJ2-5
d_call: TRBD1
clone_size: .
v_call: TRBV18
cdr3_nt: TGTGCCAGCTCACCAATGGACAGGTCCTGGGAGACCCAGTACTTC
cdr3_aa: CASSPMDRSWETQYF

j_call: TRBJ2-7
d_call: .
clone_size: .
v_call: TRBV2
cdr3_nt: TGTGCCAGCGTCTCCCGGGCGGCGCGTACCTACGAGCAGTACTTC
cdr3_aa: CASVSRAARTYEQYF

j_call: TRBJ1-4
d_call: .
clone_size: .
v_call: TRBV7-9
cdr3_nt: TGTGCCAGCAGTCCTGACAGGCACTCCAATGAAAAACTGTTTTTT
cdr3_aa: CASSPDRHSNEKLFF

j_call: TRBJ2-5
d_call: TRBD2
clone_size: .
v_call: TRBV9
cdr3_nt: TGTGCCAGCAGCCCCACTAGCGGGGAGACCCAGTACTTC
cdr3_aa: CASSPTSGETQYF

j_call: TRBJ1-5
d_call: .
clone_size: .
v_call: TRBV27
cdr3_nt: TGTGCCAGCAGTTTACAGGGGTTCAATCAGCCCCAGCATTTT
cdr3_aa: CASSLQGFNQPQHF

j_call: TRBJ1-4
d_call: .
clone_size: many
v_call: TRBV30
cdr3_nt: TGTGCCTGGAGTAGAGGGGGAGGTTTCGGAGAGGGGAAACTGTTTTTT
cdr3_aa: CAWSRGGGFGEGKLFF

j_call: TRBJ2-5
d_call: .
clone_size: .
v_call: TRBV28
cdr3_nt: TGTGCCAGCAGTTTAGGGCAGCCACAAGAGACCCAGTACTTC
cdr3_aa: CASSLGQPQETQYF

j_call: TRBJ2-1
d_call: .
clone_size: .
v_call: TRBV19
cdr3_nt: TGTGCCAGTAGTATAGGAGGGGGCAATGAGCAGTTCTTC
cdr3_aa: CASSIGGGNEQFF

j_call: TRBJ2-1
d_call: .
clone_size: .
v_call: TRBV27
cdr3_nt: TGTGCCAGCAGTGCCATCTACCCTAGAAACAATGAGCAGTTCTTC
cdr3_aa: CASSAIYPRNNEQFF

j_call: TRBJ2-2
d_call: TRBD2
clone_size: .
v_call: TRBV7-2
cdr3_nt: TGTGCCAGCAGCTTGGCCGGGAGGGTCGGGGAGCTGTTTTTT
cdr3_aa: CASSLAGRVGELFF

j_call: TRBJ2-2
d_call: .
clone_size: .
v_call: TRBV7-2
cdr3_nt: TGTGCCAGCAGCTTAGACCATACCGGGGAGCTGTTTTTT
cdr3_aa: CASSLDHTGELFF

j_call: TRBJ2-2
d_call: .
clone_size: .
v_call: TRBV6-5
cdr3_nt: TGTGCCAGCAGCAAACAGGGTCCCGGGGAGCTGTTTTTT
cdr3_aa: CASSKQGPGELFF

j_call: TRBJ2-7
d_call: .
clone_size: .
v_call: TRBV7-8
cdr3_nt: TGTGCCAGCAGCTTAATGGGAAACCCCTACGAGCAGTACTTC
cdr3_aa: CASSLMGNPYEQYF

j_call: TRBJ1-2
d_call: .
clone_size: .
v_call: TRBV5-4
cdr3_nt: TGTGCCAGCAGCTTGGGCGGGTCCAGCAGATCTAGCTATGGCTACACCTTC
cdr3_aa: CASSLGGSSRSSYGYTF

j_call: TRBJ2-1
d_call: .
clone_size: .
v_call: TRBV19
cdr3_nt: TGTGCCAGTAGTGGTAAGGCAGAGCAGTTCTTC
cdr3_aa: CASSGKAEQFF

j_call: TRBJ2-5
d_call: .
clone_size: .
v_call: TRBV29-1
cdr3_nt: TGCAGCGCCCTTCCACAGGATACCCAGTACTTC
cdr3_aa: CSALPQDTQYF

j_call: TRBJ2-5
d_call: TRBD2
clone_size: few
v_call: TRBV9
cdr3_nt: TGTGCCAGCACCAAGGGGACTAGCGGCCTCCAAGAGACCCAGTACTTC
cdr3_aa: CASTKGTSGLQETQYF

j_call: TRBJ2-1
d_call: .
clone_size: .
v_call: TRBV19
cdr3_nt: TGTGCCAGTAGTATTAATCGATACAATGAGCAGTTCTTC
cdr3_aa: CASSINRYNEQFF

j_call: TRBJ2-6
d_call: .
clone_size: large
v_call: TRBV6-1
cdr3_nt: TGTGCCAGCAGTGAATTGGACTTCTCTGGGGCCAACGTCCTGACTTTC
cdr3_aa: CASSELDFSGANVLTF